This T cell receptor beta chain was profiled in a study of blood T cell repertoires in COVID-19. Study background: In each case, the material was cDNA or gDNA derived from T cells, B-cell-depleted T cells, or PBMCs.

Produced via immunoSEQ multiplex PCR; TCRdb's table is partial and in-frame only. Of more than 60,000 clones detected, 70% to 90% appear once; the ten largest clones hold over 4%. The V gene's germline CDR1 is MDHEN and CDR2 SYDVKM. The CDR3 contains 15 residues. The V end was cut by 4 bases, the J end by 8 bases, with 20 bases between. This TCR was sampled from a woman aged 80 or over with active or convalescent COVID-19. Sequencing was carried out using peripheral blood. The V and J genes are TRBV28 and TRBJ1-2; D might be TRBD1 (6 bases). DNA for the CDR3: TGTGCCAGCAGTTCCGGACTAGGACAGCTATGGGGCTACACCTTC. As protein: CASSSGLGQLWGYTF.